The clone carrying this TCR beta chain was counted between two and nine times. Its antigen is unknown. This record belongs to a study of T cells in Graves' hyperthyroidism and ophthalmopathy. Study-wide points: In blood, most of the thyroid clonotypes expanded above 0.001 were also present.

This CDR3 is 15 amino acids long. V gave up 2 bases and J gave up 0 bases, with 9 bases separating them. CDR1 and CDR2 (germline): SEHNR, FQNEAQ (reference sequence). TCR beta CDR3 regions were amplified from RNA transcripts. The primer set for the first-round RT-PCR of the TCR CDR3 was HTBI. Each CDR3 protein gets one entry after TCRdb re-called the multiplex PCR reads with MiXCR. The sample lists approximately 270,000 distinct CDR3 sequences, roughly 15% occurring once. Before ophthalmopathy appeared, progressors gave blood at initial hyperthyroidism diagnosis. The chain employs TRBV7-9 and TRBJ2-3; D is ambiguous. This TCR was sampled from a woman in her 40s with Graves' hyperthyroidism that later progressed to Graves' ophthalmopathy. The sequencing input was blood. CDR3 sequence reads: CASSLRRISTDTQYF. In DNA form, the CDR3 reads TGTGCCAGCAGCTTACGGCGGATCAGCACAGATACGCAGTATTTT. Complete variable domain (other parts from reference TRBV7-9 and TRBJ2-3): DTGVSQNPRHKITKRGQNVTFRCDPISEHNRLYWYRQTLGQGPEFLTYFQNEAQLEKSRLLSDRFSAERPKGSFSTLEIQRTEQGDSAMYLCASSLRRISTDTQYFGPGTRLTVL.